The 12 T cell receptor beta chains given below trace back to one sample, sequenced in a study of blood T cell repertoires in COVID-19. Sequenced by immunoSEQ multiplex PCR; TCRdb stores in-frame clones only, minus some. The repertoire holds a few hundred thousand clones, with around 84% as singletons. Sequencing was carried out using peripheral blood. These receptors were collected from a woman aged 70-85 years with active or convalescent COVID-19.

The CDR3 region has the DNA TGTGCCACCCAGTCCGAAGCGGGTAGCAATCAGCCCCAGCATTTT. Encoded protein: CATQSEAGSNQPQHF. The V gene is TRBV19, the J gene TRBJ1-5; no firm D call. In germline, CDR1 is LNHDA, CDR2 SQIVND (reference sequence). The length of the CDR3 is 15 residues. Trimming left V 10 bases short and J 0 bases short, with 16 bases between.

The rearrangement links TRBV6-5 to TRBJ1-6; a weak D match, TRBD1 (6 bases). CDR1 and CDR2 (germline): MNHEY, SVGAGI. The CDR3 loop spans 14 amino acids. Trimming removed 8 bases at V and 7 bases at J, with 15 bases between. CDR3 sequence (DNA): TGTGCCAGCGGTCGGGACACACCAAATTCACCCCTCCACTTT. Translating gives CASGRDTPNSPLHF.

The genes are TRBV18 and TRBJ1-1; weak D call: TRBD1 (6 bases). Trimming took off 0 bases at V and 5 bases at J, with 13 bases between the two ends. Germline V gene sequence: CDR1 KGHSH, CDR2 LQKENI. This CDR3 contains 15 residues. The CDR3 DNA reads TGTGCCAGCTCACCACCGGCAGGGGCGAGGACTGAAGCTTTCTTT. Translating gives CASSPPAGARTEAFF.

This clone has a single count. This chain connects TRBV2 to TRBJ1-2; D not resolved. This CDR3 region has 13 residues. V lost 10 bases and J lost 4, with 16 bases in between. Germline V lookup: CDR1 SNHLY, CDR2 FYNNEI. DNA for the CDR3: TGTGCCACCAACCTGGAGGTTGTCTATGGCTACACCTTC. Protein: CATNLEVVYGYTF. Using reference TRBV2 and TRBJ1-2 for the parts outside the CDR3, the full variable domain is EPEVTQTPSHQVTQMGQEVILRCVPISNHLYFYWYRQILGQKVEFLVSFYNNEISEKSEIFDDQFSVERPDGSNFTLKIRSTKLEDSAMYFCATNLEVVYGYTFGSGTRLTVV.

This clone was recorded a few times. The V and J genes are TRBV24-1 and TRBJ1-2; 9 positions match TRBD1. V shed 3 bases and J 7 bases; nucleotides not matched to a gene: 5. This CDR3 is 14 amino acids long. In germline, CDR1 is KGHDR, CDR2 SFDVKD. This CDR3 is CATSDPMTGGGYTF. The DNA of the CDR3 is TGTGCCACCAGTGATCCTATGACAGGGGGTGGCTACACCTTC.

This sequence joins TRBV24-1 and TRBJ1-1, with 8 bases identical to TRBD1. The CDR3 is 13 residues long. Losses at the gene ends were 7 bases for V and 1 base for J; bases not matched to a gene: 1. The germline V gene has CDR1 KGHDR and CDR2 SFDVKD. CDR3 amino acids: CATSGTGNTEAFF. DNA of the CDR3: TGTGCCACCAGCGGGACAGGGAACACTGAAGCTTTCTTT.

The chain links TRBV18 to TRBJ2-3; no clear D. The length of the CDR3 is 12 residues. Looked up from germline, CDR1 is KGHSH and CDR2 is LQKENI. Trimming shortened V by 5 bases and J by 0 bases, and 3 bases separated the two germline ends. CDR3 DNA sequence: TGTGCCAGCTCATCTAGCACAGATACGCAGTATTTT. Translation gives CASSSSTDTQYF.

This sequence joins TRBV24-1 and TRBJ2-3; 12 bases agree with TRBD2. This CDR3 has 18 residues. CDR1 and CDR2 (germline): KGHDR, SFDVKD. V dropped 3 bases and J dropped 5; count of bases not matched to a gene: 11. The CDR3 is CATSDPSPSGGARDTQYF. In nucleotides, the CDR3 is TGTGCCACCAGTGATCCTTCCCCTAGCGGGGGGGCGAGAGATACGCAGTATTTT.

CDR3 bases: TGTGCCAGCAGTTATACAGTCAATCAGCCCCAGCATTTT. Translated: CASSYTVNQPQHF. The chain combines TRBV6-5 with TRBJ1-5; D is unresolved. V was pared by 3 bases and J by 3 bases, with 6 bases between. The CDR3 has 13 amino acids. Germline V gene sequence: CDR1 MNHEY, CDR2 SVGAGI.

The chain combines TRBV19 with TRBJ1-5, with 7 nucleotides matching TRBD1. The CDR3 has 14 amino acids. With V trimmed by 7 bases and J by 3 bases, 6 bases remained unmatched. Germline-derived CDR1 and CDR2 are LNHDA and SQIVND (reference sequence). The CDR3 region is CASTDRVHNQPQHF. The CDR3 DNA follows: TGTGCCAGTACCGACAGGGTACACAATCAGCCCCAGCATTTT.

The chain combines TRBV7-2 with TRBJ1-5; 7 bases agree with TRBD1. Unmatched junction bases numbered 8, after V lost 5 bases and J lost 7 bases. This CDR3 is 14 amino acids long. Germline V CDR1 and CDR2: SGHTA, FQGNSA. The CDR3 spells CASSQGVVGQPQHF. CDR3 in DNA: TGTGCCAGCAGCCAGGGGGTGGTCGGGCAGCCCCAGCATTTT. The entire variable domain, with the rest obtained from reference TRBV7-2 and TRBJ1-5, is as follows: GAGVSQSPSNKVTEKGKDVELRCDPISGHTALYWYRQSLGQGLEFLIYFQGNSAPDKSGLPSDRFSAERTGGSVSTLTIQRTQQEDSAVYLCASSQGVVGQPQHFGDGTRLSIL.

The chain couples TRBV11-2 to TRBJ1-4; D not certain. The CDR3 runs to 12 residues. The germline CDR1 and CDR2 sequences are SGHAT and FQNNGV. The ends were cut back, 0 bases at V and 11 bases at J, with 7 bases in the middle. DNA for the CDR3: TGTGCCAGCAGCTTAGATAGAGAGAAACTGTTTTTT. This sequence encodes CASSLDREKLFF.